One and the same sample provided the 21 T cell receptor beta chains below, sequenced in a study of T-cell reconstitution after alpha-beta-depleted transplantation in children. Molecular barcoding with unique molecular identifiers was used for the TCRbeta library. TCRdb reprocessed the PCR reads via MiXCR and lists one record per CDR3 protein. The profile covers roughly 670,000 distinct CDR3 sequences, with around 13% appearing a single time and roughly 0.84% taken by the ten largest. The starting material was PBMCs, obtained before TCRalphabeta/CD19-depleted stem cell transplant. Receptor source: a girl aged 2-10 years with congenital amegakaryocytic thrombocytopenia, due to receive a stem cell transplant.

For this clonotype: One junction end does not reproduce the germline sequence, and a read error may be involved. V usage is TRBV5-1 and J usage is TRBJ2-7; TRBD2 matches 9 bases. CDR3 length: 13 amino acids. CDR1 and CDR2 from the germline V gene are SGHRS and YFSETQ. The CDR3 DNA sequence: TGCGCCTGCAGCTTAGCGGGAGTTCGCGAGCAGTACTTC. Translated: CACSLAGVREQYF.

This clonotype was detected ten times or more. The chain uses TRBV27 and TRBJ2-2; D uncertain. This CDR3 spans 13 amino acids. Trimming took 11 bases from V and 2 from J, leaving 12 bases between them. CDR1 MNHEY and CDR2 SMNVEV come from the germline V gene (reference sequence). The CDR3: CARRPVNTGELFF. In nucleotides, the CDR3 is TGTGCCCGAAGGCCAGTCAACACCGGGGAGCTGTTTTTT.

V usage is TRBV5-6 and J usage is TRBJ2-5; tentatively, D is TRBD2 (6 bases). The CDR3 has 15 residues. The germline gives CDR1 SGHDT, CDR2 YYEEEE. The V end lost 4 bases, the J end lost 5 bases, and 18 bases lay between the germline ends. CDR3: CASSTGDSDYETQYF. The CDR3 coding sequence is TGTGCCAGCAGCACCGGGGACTCCGACTACGAGACCCAGTACTTC.

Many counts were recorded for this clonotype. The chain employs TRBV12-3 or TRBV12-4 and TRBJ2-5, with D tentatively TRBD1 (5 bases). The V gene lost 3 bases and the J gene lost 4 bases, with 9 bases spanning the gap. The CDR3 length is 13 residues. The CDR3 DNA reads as TGTGCCAGCAGTTTCATAAGGGGAGAGACCCAGTACTTC. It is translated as CASSFIRGETQYF.

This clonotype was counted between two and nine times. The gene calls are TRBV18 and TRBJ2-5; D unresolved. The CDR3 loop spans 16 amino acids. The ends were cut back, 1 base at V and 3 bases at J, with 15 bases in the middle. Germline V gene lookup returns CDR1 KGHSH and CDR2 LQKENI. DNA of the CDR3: TGTGCCAGCTCACCACTCAGTGGAAAACCCGAAGAGACCCAGTACTTC. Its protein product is CASSPLSGKPEETQYF.

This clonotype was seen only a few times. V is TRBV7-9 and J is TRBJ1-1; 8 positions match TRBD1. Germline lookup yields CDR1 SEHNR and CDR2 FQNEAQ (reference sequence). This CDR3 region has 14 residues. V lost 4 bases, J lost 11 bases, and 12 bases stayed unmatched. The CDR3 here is CASSSRTGSTPAFF. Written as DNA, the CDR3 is TGTGCCAGCAGCTCCCGGACAGGGTCGACGCCCGCTTTCTTT. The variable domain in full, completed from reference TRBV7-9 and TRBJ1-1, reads DTGVSQNPRHKITKRGQNVTFRCDPISEHNRLYWYRQTLGQGPEFLTYFQNEAQLEKSRLLSDRFSAERPKGSFSTLEIQRTEQGDSAMYLCASSSRTGSTPAFFGQGTRLTVV.

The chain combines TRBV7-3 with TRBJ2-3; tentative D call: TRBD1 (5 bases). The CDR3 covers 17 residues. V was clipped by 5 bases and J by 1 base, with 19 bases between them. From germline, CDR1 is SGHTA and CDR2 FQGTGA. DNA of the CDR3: TGTGCCAGCAGCCCCAACCCCAGGGAAGGGGGCACAGATACGCAGTATTTT. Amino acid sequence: CASSPNPREGGTDTQYF.

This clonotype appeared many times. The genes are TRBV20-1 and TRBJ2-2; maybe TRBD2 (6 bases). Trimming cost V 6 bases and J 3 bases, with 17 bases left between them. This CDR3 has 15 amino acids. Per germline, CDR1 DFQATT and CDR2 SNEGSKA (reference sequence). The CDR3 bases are TGCAGTGCGCTTAGGAGGGAGAGGGACACCGGGGAGCTGTTTTTT. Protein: CSALRRERDTGELFF.

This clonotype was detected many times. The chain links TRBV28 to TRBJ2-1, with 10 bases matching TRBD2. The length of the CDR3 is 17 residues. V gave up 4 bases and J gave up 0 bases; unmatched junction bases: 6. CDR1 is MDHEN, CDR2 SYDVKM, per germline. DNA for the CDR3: TGTGCCAGCAGTTCCCCAGCGGGAGGGACCTCCTACAATGAGCAGTTCTTC. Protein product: CASSSPAGGTSYNEQFF.

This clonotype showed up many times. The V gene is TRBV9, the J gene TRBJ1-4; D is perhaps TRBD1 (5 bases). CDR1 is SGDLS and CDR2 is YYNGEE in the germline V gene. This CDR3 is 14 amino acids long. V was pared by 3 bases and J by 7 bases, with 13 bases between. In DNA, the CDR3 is TGTGCCAGCAGCGGATCAGGGTTCGGTGAAAAACTGTTTTTT. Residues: CASSGSGFGEKLFF.

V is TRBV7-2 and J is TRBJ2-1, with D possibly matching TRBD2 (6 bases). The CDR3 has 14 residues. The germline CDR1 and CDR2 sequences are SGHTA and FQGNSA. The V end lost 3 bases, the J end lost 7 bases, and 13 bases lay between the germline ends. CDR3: CASSLGGMGNEQFF. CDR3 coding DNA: TGTGCCAGCAGCTTGGGGGGAATGGGGAATGAGCAGTTCTTC.

The CDR3 loop reads CASSPVTARPDNEQFF. CDR3 bases: TGTGCCAGCTCACCCGTAACTGCCCGGCCGGACAATGAGCAGTTCTTC. V gene TRBV18 combines with J gene TRBJ2-1; D is unclear. Trimming removed 3 bases at V and 5 bases at J, with 17 bases between. CDR1 is KGHSH, CDR2 LQKENI, per germline. The CDR3 is 16 residues long.

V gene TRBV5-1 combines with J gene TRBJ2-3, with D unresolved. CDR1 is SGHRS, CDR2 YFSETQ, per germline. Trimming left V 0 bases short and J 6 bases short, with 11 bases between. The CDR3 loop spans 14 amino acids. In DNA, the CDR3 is TGCGCCAGCAGCTTGGCCGGGCAGATGGATACGCAGTATTTT. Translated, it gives CASSLAGQMDTQYF.

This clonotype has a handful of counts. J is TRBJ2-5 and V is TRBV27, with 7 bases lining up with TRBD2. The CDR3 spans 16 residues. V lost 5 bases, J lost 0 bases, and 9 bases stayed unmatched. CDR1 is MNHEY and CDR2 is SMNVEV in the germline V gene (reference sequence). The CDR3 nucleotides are TGTGCCAGCAGTCCCAGTGCGGGAGAGTACCAAGAGACCCAGTACTTC. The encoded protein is CASSPSAGEYQETQYF.

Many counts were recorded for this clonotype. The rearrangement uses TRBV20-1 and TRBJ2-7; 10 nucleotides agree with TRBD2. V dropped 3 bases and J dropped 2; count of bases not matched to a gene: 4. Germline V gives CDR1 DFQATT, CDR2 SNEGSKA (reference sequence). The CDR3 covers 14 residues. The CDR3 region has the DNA TGCAGTGCTAGGGGGCTAGCGGGAGCCTACGAGCAGTACTTC. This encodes CSARGLAGAYEQYF.

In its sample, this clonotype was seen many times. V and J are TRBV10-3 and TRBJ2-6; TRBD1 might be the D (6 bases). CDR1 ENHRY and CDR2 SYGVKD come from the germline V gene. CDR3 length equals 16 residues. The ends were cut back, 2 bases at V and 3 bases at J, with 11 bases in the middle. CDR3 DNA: TGTGCCATCAGTGAGGCCACAGGGAATGGGGCCAACGTCCTGACTTTC. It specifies CAISEATGNGANVLTF.

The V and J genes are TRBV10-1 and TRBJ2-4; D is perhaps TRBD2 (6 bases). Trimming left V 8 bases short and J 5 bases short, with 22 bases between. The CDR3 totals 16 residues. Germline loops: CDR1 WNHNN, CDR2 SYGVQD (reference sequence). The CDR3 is CASPEPSGGAENIQYF. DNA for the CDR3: TGCGCCAGCCCCGAACCGTCTGGAGGGGCTGAAAACATTCAGTACTTC.

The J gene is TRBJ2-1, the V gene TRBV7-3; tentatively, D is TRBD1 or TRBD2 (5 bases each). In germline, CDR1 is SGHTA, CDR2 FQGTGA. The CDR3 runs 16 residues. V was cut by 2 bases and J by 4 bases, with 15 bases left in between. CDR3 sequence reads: CASSLVGTYSYNEQFF. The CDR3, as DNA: TGTGCCAGCAGCTTAGTGGGGACGTATTCATACAATGAGCAGTTCTTC.

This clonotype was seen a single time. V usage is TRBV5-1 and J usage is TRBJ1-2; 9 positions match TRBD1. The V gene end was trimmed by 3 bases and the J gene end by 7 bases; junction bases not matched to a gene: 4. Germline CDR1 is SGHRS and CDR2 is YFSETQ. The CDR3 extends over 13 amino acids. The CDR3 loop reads CASSYGQGFGYTF. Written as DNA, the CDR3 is TGCGCCAGCAGCTACGGACAGGGGTTTGGCTACACCTTC. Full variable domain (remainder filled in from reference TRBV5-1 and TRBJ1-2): KAGVTQTPRYLIKTRGQQVTLSCSPISGHRSVSWYQQTPGQGLQFLFEYFSETQRNKGNFPGRFSGRQFSNSRSEMNVSTLELGDSALYLCASSYGQGFGYTFGSGTRLTVV.

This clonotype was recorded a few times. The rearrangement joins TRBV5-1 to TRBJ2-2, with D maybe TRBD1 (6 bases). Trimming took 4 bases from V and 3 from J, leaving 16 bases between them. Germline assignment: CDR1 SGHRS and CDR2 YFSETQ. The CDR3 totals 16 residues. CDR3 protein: CASSPGTTVYTGELFF. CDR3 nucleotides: TGCGCCAGCAGCCCCGGGACAACGGTGTACACCGGGGAGCTGTTTTTT.

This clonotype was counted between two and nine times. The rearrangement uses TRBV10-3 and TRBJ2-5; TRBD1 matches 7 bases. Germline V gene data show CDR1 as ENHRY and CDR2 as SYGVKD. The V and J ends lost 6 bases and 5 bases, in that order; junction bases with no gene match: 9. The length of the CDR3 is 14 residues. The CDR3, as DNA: TGTGCCATCAGCCTCACAGGGGATGAGGAGACCCAGTACTTC. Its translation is CAISLTGDEETQYF.